This TCR beta chain was sequenced during a study of early T cells in non-severe SARS-CoV-2 infection. Study context: Sequencing of unsorted whole blood was done on bulk RNA, leaving chains unpaired. Overall study results and limits: Private and CD4 specificities were missed by VDJdb matching, which favored anti-spike CD8 responses.

A note on this clonotype: The antigen remains undetermined.

Unique molecular identifiers were added to individual cDNA molecules. TCRdb re-called the 5' RACE reads through MiXCR, storing one row per CDR3 protein. The profile covers around 40,000 distinct CDR3 sequences, with roughly a tenth appearing a single time and more than 9.5% taken by the ten largest. Per the germline V gene, CDR1 is LNHDA and CDR2 is SQIVND (reference sequence). V lost 5 bases and J 4 bases, leaving 12 bases between the germline ends. The CDR3 spans 13 residues. The chain recombines TRBV19 with TRBJ2-7; no clear D. This TCR was sampled from an adult who was a healthcare worker with PCR-confirmed SARS-CoV-2 infection or an uninfected control (not recorded which). Sequencing used whole blood. The DNA of the CDR3 is TGTGCCAGTAGTTCCGCCAGCGCTTACGAGCAGTACTTC. Its translation is CASSSASAYEQYF.